These 32 T cell receptor beta chains were sequenced from one sample in a study of blood T cell repertoires in COVID-19. Libraries were prepared by immunoSEQ multiplex PCR; TCRdb keeps only in-frame clonotypes and omits some of them. In the table there are 300,000 to 450,000 clones, approximately 89% of which are singletons. The sample comprised PBMCs or T cells enriched from blood (not recorded which). The receptors stem from a man aged 40-55 years in a cohort exposed to, infected with or recovered from COVID-19 (not recorded which).

The V call is TRBV7-3, the J call TRBJ2-5; D is unresolved. V lost 7 bases to trimming and J lost 1 base, with 19 bases between them. CDR1 and CDR2 from the germline V gene are SGHTA and FQGTGA. CDR3 length equals 16 residues. CDR3 nucleotide sequence: TGTGCCAGCACCGCCCGAATACAGATCACCCAAGAGACCCAGTACTTC. Its translation: CASTARIQITQETQYF.

This sequence joins TRBV5-1 and TRBJ2-1; 12 bases match TRBD2. Trimming took 3 bases from V and 9 from J; bases not matched to a gene: 7. The CDR3 is 15 residues long. From germline, CDR1 is SGHRS and CDR2 YFSETQ. The CDR3 sequence: CASSSLTSGGTEQFF. CDR3 in DNA: TGCGCCAGCAGCTCCCTGACTAGCGGGGGAACTGAGCAGTTCTTC.

The chain links TRBV10-2 to TRBJ1-5; D is ambiguous. The V end was cut by 2 bases, the J end by 5 bases, with 10 bases between. The CDR3 covers 14 residues. The V gene's germline CDR1 is WSHSY and CDR2 SAAADI. The CDR3 here is CASSEVHSHQPQHF. In DNA form, the CDR3 reads TGCGCCAGCAGTGAGGTTCACTCTCATCAGCCCCAGCATTTT.

This chain joins TRBV10-3 and TRBJ2-3; TRBD2 agrees at 14 bases. The length of the CDR3 is 16 residues. V dropped 8 bases and J dropped 0; count of bases not matched to a gene: 4. CDR1 is ENHRY, CDR2 SYGVKD, per germline. The CDR3 DNA reads as TGTGCCATCCGACTAGCGGGAGGGCCCAGCACAGATACGCAGTATTTT. Residues: CAIRLAGGPSTDTQYF.

The chain couples TRBV25-1 to TRBJ1-6; no clear D. V shed 1 base and J shed 0 bases, with 4 bases lying between them. CDR1 and CDR2 (germline): MGHDK, SYGVNS. The CDR3 runs to 15 residues. The CDR3 nucleotides are TGTGCCAGCAGTGAATGGAGCTCCTATAATTCACCCCTCCACTTT. Its protein is CASSEWSSYNSPLHF.

This clone was counted only a few times. The chain carries TRBV7-8 and TRBJ2-1, with 11 bases aligning to TRBD2. CDR1 and CDR2 (germline): SGHVS, FQNEAQ. Unmatched junction bases numbered 7, after V lost 3 bases and J lost 6 bases. This CDR3 is built from 16 residues. The CDR3: CASSFLAGGPFNEQFF. The CDR3 DNA reads as TGTGCCAGCAGCTTCCTAGCGGGAGGACCCTTCAATGAGCAGTTCTTC.

The gene calls are TRBV5-1 and TRBJ1-4; unclear D gene. Germline CDR1 is SGHRS and CDR2 is YFSETQ. The CDR3 has 15 residues. The V end was cut by 3 bases, the J end by 7 bases, with 16 bases between. CDR3 DNA: TGCGCCAGCAGCTGGAACACGAGGTCGGGTGAAAAACTGTTTTTT. It is translated as CASSWNTRSGEKLFF.

V and J are TRBV28 and TRBJ1-3; no firm D call. V was shortened by 7 bases and J by 5 bases, with 9 bases between the two germline ends. This CDR3 has 12 amino acids. Germline V gives CDR1 MDHEN, CDR2 SYDVKM. The CDR3 loop is CASNGVRNTIYF. The CDR3 DNA follows: TGTGCCAGCAATGGAGTTCGAAACACCATATATTTT.

The chain uses TRBV7-2 and TRBJ2-3; the match to TRBD2 covers 14 bases. This CDR3 spans 16 amino acids. Germline V gene data show CDR1 as SGHTA and CDR2 as FQGNSA. Trimming removed 2 bases from V and 5 bases from J; junction bases left unmatched: 3. CDR3 in amino acids: CASSLIGTSGRDTQYF. CDR3 DNA sequence: TGTGCCAGCAGCTTAATAGGGACTAGCGGGAGAGATACGCAGTATTTT.

V usage is TRBV3-1 (or the pseudogene TRBV3-2) and J usage is TRBJ1-4; 8 positions match TRBD1. Germline V lookup: CDR1 LGHDT, CDR2 YNNKEL (reference sequence). The CDR3 runs 14 residues. The trim removed 4 bases at V and 2 bases at J, leaving 0 bases unmatched. CDR3 coding DNA: TGTGCCAGCAGCCGACAGGGGACTAATGAAAAACTGTTTTTT. Encoded protein: CASSRQGTNEKLFF.

This clone was seen a handful of times. The rearrangement joins TRBV24-1 to TRBJ2-4, with D unclear. V was shortened by 2 bases and J by 10 bases, with 8 bases between the two germline ends. Germline V CDR1 and CDR2: KGHDR, SFDVKD. The CDR3 loop spans 12 amino acids. CDR3 nucleotide sequence: TGTGCCACCAGTGATTCACAGTCTATTCAGTACTTC. The encoded protein is CATSDSQSIQYF.

This clone has a single count. The chain recombines TRBV2 with TRBJ1-4; 9 bases match TRBD1. The CDR3 has 15 amino acids. The germline CDR1 and CDR2 sequences are SNHLY and FYNNEI. V lost 6 bases, J lost 8 bases, and 10 bases stayed unmatched. CDR3 region: CASRDRGPSWEKLFF. Written as DNA, the CDR3 is TGTGCCAGCAGGGACAGGGGCCCGTCTTGGGAAAAACTGTTTTTT.

The J gene is TRBJ2-7, the V gene TRBV27; D unclear. This CDR3 comprises 13 residues. V was cut by 6 bases and J by 3 bases, with 12 bases left in between. CDR1 and CDR2 from the germline V gene are MNHEY and SMNVEV (reference sequence). The CDR3 sequence is CASRSVGVYEQYF. The CDR3 DNA is TGTGCCAGCAGGAGCGTAGGAGTCTACGAGCAGTACTTC.

This chain connects TRBV5-1 to TRBJ2-1; 7 bases align to TRBD2. The CDR3 sequence is 14 residues long. Germline V gene lookup returns CDR1 SGHRS and CDR2 YFSETQ. V lost 9 bases, J lost 9 bases, and 15 bases stayed unmatched. Written as DNA, the CDR3 is TGCGCCACCGGGGACGGAGCGGGGACGGGTGAGCAGTTCTTC. Its protein product is CATGDGAGTGEQFF.

V and J are TRBV27 and TRBJ1-6; perhaps TRBD1 as D (6 bases). Trimming cost V 2 bases and J 8 bases, with 13 bases left between them. From germline, CDR1 is MNHEY and CDR2 SMNVEV (reference sequence). CDR3 size: 15 residues. In nucleotides, the CDR3 is TGTGCCAGCAGTTTAAAGGGGGTTTTCGATTCACCCCTCCACTTT. Its protein is CASSLKGVFDSPLHF.

The chain uses TRBV3-1 (or the pseudogene TRBV3-2) and TRBJ1-1; D is uncertain. This CDR3 has 14 amino acids. Germline-derived CDR1 and CDR2 are LGHDT and YNNKEL (reference sequence). Trimming shortened V by 1 base and J by 0 bases, and 6 bases separated the two germline ends. CDR3 sequence (DNA): TGTGCCAGCAGCCAAGGCAGGTTGAACACTGAAGCTTTCTTT. It translates to CASSQGRLNTEAFF.

Many counts were recorded for this clone. V is TRBV7-2 and J is TRBJ2-1, with D possibly matching TRBD2 (5 bases). The CDR3 totals 16 residues. V was trimmed by 2 bases and J by 2 bases, leaving 13 bases between them. In germline, CDR1 is SGHTA, CDR2 FQGNSA. The CDR3 coding sequence is TGTGCCAGCAGCTTATCAGTGGGAGTTACCTACAATGAGCAGTTCTTC. It is translated as CASSLSVGVTYNEQFF.

This rearrangement joins TRBV15 to TRBJ2-7; D is possibly TRBD2 (7 bases). The CDR3 sequence is 14 residues long. V was clipped by 4 bases and J by 5 bases, with 15 bases between them. CDR1 is LNHNV, CDR2 YYDKDF, per germline (reference sequence). Here the CDR3 reads CATSTGGRAHEQYF. The CDR3 nucleotides read TGTGCCACCAGCACGGGGGGCAGGGCCCACGAGCAGTACTTC.

The chain recombines TRBV11-2 with TRBJ2-3, with 9 bases aligning to TRBD2. CDR1 and CDR2 (germline): SGHAT, FQNNGV. The ends lost 1 base at V and 6 bases at J; junction bases unmatched: 2. The CDR3 has 14 residues. CDR3 residues: CASSLGTSVDTQYF. DNA of the CDR3: TGTGCCAGCAGCTTAGGGACTAGCGTTGATACGCAGTATTTT.

The chain couples TRBV18 to TRBJ1-1; the D is unclear. Germline values: CDR1 KGHSH, CDR2 LQKENI. CDR3 length: 15 residues. Trimming shortened V by 4 bases and J by 2 bases, and 14 bases separated the two germline ends. CDR3 region: CASSLPAGFNTEAFF. In DNA, the CDR3 is TGTGCCAGCTCACTCCCGGCGGGCTTTAACACTGAAGCTTTCTTT.

The chain combines TRBV7-8 with TRBJ2-7; D possibly corresponds to TRBD1 (5 bases). The germline V gene encodes CDR1 SGHVS and CDR2 FQNEAQ. The ends were cut back, 7 bases at V and 5 bases at J, with 15 bases in the middle. The CDR3 totals 13 residues. DNA of the CDR3: TGTGCCAGCACCTTCTCAGGGTGGAACGAGCAGTACTTC. Amino acids: CASTFSGWNEQYF.

The genes are TRBV7-9 and TRBJ2-1; 7 nucleotides align to TRBD1. Looked up from germline, CDR1 is SEHNR and CDR2 is FQNEAQ (reference sequence). This CDR3 is 15 amino acids long. Trimming cost V 1 base and J 8 bases; bases outside gene matches: 8. CDR3 DNA: TGTGCCAGCAGCTTAGTAGCAGGGGGTTTTGATGAGCAGTTCTTC. The encoded protein is CASSLVAGGFDEQFF.

The chain has TRBV6-5 and TRBJ2-1; 7 positions match TRBD2. Germline assignment: CDR1 MNHEY and CDR2 SVGAGI. V lost 0 bases and J lost 3; bases outside the gene matches: 2. The CDR3 is 15 residues long. CDR3 region: CASSYSGTIYNEQFF. CDR3 DNA sequence: TGTGCCAGCAGTTACTCCGGGACTATCTACAATGAGCAGTTCTTC.

The chain recombines TRBV12-5 with TRBJ2-1, with TRBD2 as a possible D gene (6 bases). This CDR3 is 13 amino acids long. V gave up 7 bases and J gave up 5 bases, with 12 bases separating them. Germline CDR1 LGHNT, CDR2 FRNRAP. The CDR3 is CASAVGRDNEQFF. Here the CDR3 DNA reads TGTGCTAGTGCGGTCGGGAGAGACAATGAGCAGTTCTTC.

The chain joins TRBV11-2 to TRBJ2-7, with D possibly TRBD2 on 5 matching bases. This CDR3 is built from 14 residues. V shed 5 bases and J shed 3 bases, with 14 bases lying between them. Germline CDR1 and CDR2: SGHAT and FQNNGV. CDR3 sequence (DNA): TGTGCCAGCAGCACTGGACTGCAAGGCTACGAGCAGTACTTC. This gives the protein CASSTGLQGYEQYF.

The rearrangement joins TRBV7-2 to TRBJ2-7, with 7 bases that match TRBD2. CDR1 is SGHTA, CDR2 FQGNSA, per germline. Germline trimming cut 1 base from V and 2 bases from J; bases unmatched to any gene: 5. This CDR3 spans 15 amino acids. For the CDR3, the DNA is TGTGCCAGCAGCTTAGGGTTGGCGGGGGCCTACGAGCAGTACTTC. Translation gives CASSLGLAGAYEQYF.

The rearrangement links TRBV7-9 to TRBJ2-7; TRBD2 agrees at 13 bases. The ends lost 5 bases at V and 4 bases at J; junction bases unmatched: 8. CDR3 length: 16 residues. Germline lookup yields CDR1 SEHNR and CDR2 FQNEAQ (reference sequence). CDR3 sequence reads: CASSQPRLAGGYEQYF. The DNA for the CDR3 is TGTGCCAGCAGCCAACCCCGACTAGCGGGGGGATACGAGCAGTACTTC.

The CDR3 DNA sequence: TGTGCCAGCAGTTACTATTCAGGGGGCTATGGCTACACCTTC. It encodes CASSYYSGGYGYTF. This sequence joins TRBV6-2 or TRBV6-3 and TRBJ1-2, with 7 nucleotides matching TRBD1. Germline V lookup: CDR1 MNHEY, CDR2 SVGEGT. CDR3 size: 14 residues. The V gene end was trimmed by 1 base and the J gene end by 4 bases; junction bases not matched to a gene: 3.

V usage is TRBV11-3 and J usage is TRBJ2-3, with D possibly TRBD2 on 5 matching bases. Trimming removed 1 base at V and 0 bases at J, with 8 bases between. The CDR3 has 15 amino acids. Germline values: CDR1 SGHNT, CDR2 YENEEA. The CDR3 loop is CASSLVAGSTDTQYF. The CDR3 DNA is TGTGCCAGCAGCTTAGTGGCGGGCAGCACAGATACGCAGTATTTT. The full variable domain, its missing parts supplied by reference TRBV11-3 and TRBJ2-3, is EAGVVQSPRYKIIEKKQPVAFWCNPISGHNTLYWYLQNLGQGPELLIRYENEEAVDDSQLPKDRFSAERLKGVDSTLKIQPAELGDSAVYLCASSLVAGSTDTQYFGPGTRLTVL.

The chain employs TRBV5-1 and TRBJ2-3; no reliable D call. This CDR3 contains 15 residues. The V end was cut by 1 base, the J end by 7 bases, with 16 bases between. Germline lookup yields CDR1 SGHRS and CDR2 YFSETQ. CDR3 sequence: CASSLSEPRKNTQYF. CDR3 nucleotide sequence: TGCGCCAGCAGCTTGTCGGAGCCTAGGAAGAATACGCAGTATTTT.

The V and J genes are TRBV27 and TRBJ1-1; D is ambiguous. Germline V gene data show CDR1 as MNHEY and CDR2 as SMNVEV (reference sequence). This CDR3 comprises 14 residues. V shed 3 bases and J shed 1 base, with 9 bases lying between them. The CDR3 region has the DNA TGTGCCAGCAGTTTTGCCTCACAGAACACTGAAGCTTTCTTT. Translating gives CASSFASQNTEAFF.

The DNA for the CDR3 is TGTGCCAGTAGTGGGCAGGGCACAGATACGCAGTATTTT. Protein product: CASSGQGTDTQYF. The chain recombines TRBV19 with TRBJ2-3; D unclear. Germline lookup yields CDR1 LNHDA and CDR2 SQIVND (reference sequence). The CDR3 has 13 amino acids. V was trimmed by 5 bases and J by 1 base, leaving 7 bases between them.